This note documents a single T cell receptor beta chain sequence. Its antigen is currently unknown. Original processing methods: As immunoSEQ supplied junction-only sequences (without quality scores), filtering differed. TCRdb keeps only in-frame clones here, not all; method: immunoSEQ multiplex PCR. The V and J calls and clone size were taken over from that table, and D and trimming were inferred from the DNA. The sample lists more than 450,000 clones, less than 85% seen once, with 10% to 15% in the top ten. The sample originates from a study of shared clonotypes between healthy human individuals. Study-level points and caveats: Clonotype sharing among donors, it was expected, would be affected by sequencing depth.

For unsorted samples, genomic DNA was extracted from tens of millions of PBMCs. Trimming left V 1 base short and J 9 bases short, with 12 bases between. Germline values: CDR1 MNHNS, CDR2 SASEGT. This CDR3 contains 13 residues. Source material: PBMCs. This TCR was recovered from a woman aged 40 to 49 in good health. Some clones in this sample may be carry-over from other donors' samples. V and J are TRBV6-1 and TRBJ2-5; D not resolved. The CDR3 DNA is TGTGCCAGCAGTGAAGTTTTCACCGTGGCCCAGTACTTC. It is translated as CASSEVFTVAQYF.